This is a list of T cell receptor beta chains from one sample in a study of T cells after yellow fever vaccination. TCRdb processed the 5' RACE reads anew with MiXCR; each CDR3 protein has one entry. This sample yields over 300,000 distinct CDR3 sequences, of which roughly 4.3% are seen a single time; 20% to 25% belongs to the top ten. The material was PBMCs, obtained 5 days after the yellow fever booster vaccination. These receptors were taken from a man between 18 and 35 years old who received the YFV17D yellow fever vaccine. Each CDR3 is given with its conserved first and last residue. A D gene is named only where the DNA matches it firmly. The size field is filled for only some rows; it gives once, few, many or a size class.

CDR3: CSASGGSYNEQFF
size: few
V: TRBV20-1
D: .
J: TRBJ2-1

CDR3: CASSHDGTSGGNEQFF
size: .
V: TRBV4-1
D: TRBD2
J: TRBJ2-1

CDR3: CATSGPGMNTEAFF
size: .
V: TRBV24-1
D: .
J: TRBJ1-1

CDR3: CASSQEPPAGAWTGELFF
size: few
V: TRBV4-3
D: .
J: TRBJ2-2

CDR3: CASSLDDIQPQHF
size: many
V: TRBV7-2
D: .
J: TRBJ1-5

CDR3: CASSLEQPDYGYTF
size: few
V: TRBV5-1
D: .
J: TRBJ1-2

CDR3: CASSYGGTSGGINEQFF
size: .
V: TRBV11-2
D: TRBD2
J: TRBJ2-1

CDR3: CSARAEYLNSPLHF
size: few
V: TRBV20-1
D: .
J: TRBJ1-6

CDR3: CSAVGLGDTQYF
size: many
V: TRBV20-1
D: .
J: TRBJ2-3

CDR3: CASSQDFPGLEDSPLHF
size: .
V: TRBV4-3
D: .
J: TRBJ1-6

CDR3: CASSPDSFSNQPQHF
size: few
V: TRBV18
D: .
J: TRBJ1-5

CDR3: CASSLGTDGYTF
size: many
V: TRBV12-3/TRBV12-4
D: .
J: TRBJ1-2

CDR3: CASSQVRSEVNNEQFF
size: .
V: TRBV4-2
D: .
J: TRBJ2-1

CDR3: CASSPGVRIGTGEQFF
size: .
V: TRBV3-1
D: .
J: TRBJ2-1

CDR3: CSARKQGAGPTDTQYF
size: many
V: TRBV20-1
D: TRBD1
J: TRBJ2-3

CDR3: CATSNLDSGDADTEAFF
size: few
V: TRBV15
D: .
J: TRBJ1-1

CDR3: CASSLAGGEREQYF
size: many
V: TRBV7-9
D: TRBD2
J: TRBJ2-7

CDR3: CTSRCSGGGSTDTQYF
size: .
V: TRBV1
D: .
J: TRBJ2-3

CDR3: CASSQSKTGGSYEQYF
size: .
V: TRBV23-1
D: TRBD1
J: TRBJ2-7

CDR3: CASSPISLGTQYF
size: .
V: TRBV7-3
D: .
J: TRBJ2-3

CDR3: CASSPRFYGAFF
size: .
V: TRBV11-2
D: .
J: TRBJ1-1

CDR3: CASSPAEKLFF
size: .
V: TRBV4-2
D: .
J: TRBJ1-4

CDR3: CASSQDGGEKLFF
size: many
V: TRBV4-3
D: .
J: TRBJ1-4

CDR3: CASSQEYGLGGYTF
size: .
V: TRBV14
D: .
J: TRBJ1-2

CDR3: CASGLKGTTDTQYF
size: .
V: TRBV12-5
D: .
J: TRBJ2-3

CDR3: CASSLSYRLAGPEYTDTQYF
size: many
V: TRBV12-3/TRBV12-4
D: TRBD2
J: TRBJ2-3

CDR3: CASSVAPSQETQYF
size: few
V: TRBV9
D: .
J: TRBJ2-5

CDR3: CASSRQTGEGYTF
size: .
V: TRBV6-5
D: TRBD1
J: TRBJ1-2

CDR3: CASSFLAGGRTDTQYF
size: many
V: TRBV7-8
D: TRBD2
J: TRBJ2-3

CDR3: CASSSSTLYEQYF
size: many
V: TRBV7-8
D: .
J: TRBJ2-7

CDR3: CASSESHRGWNQPQHF
size: .
V: TRBV6-1
D: TRBD1
J: TRBJ1-5

CDR3: CAWTGESLRSFF
size: many
V: TRBV30
D: .
J: TRBJ1-1

CDR3: CASSDPSASIEQFF
size: few
V: TRBV6-4
D: .
J: TRBJ2-1

CDR3: CASSLGTGYYGYTF
size: many
V: TRBV7-2
D: TRBD1
J: TRBJ1-2

CDR3: CSVEAAAVLSGGPYNEQFF
size: .
V: TRBV29-1
D: TRBD2
J: TRBJ2-1

CDR3: CASSLVASGTDTQYF
size: many
V: TRBV5-1
D: .
J: TRBJ2-3

CDR3: CAISAGGFYYEQYF
size: many
V: TRBV10-3
D: TRBD2
J: TRBJ2-7

CDR3: CASSVDQKTYEQYF
size: .
V: TRBV5-1
D: .
J: TRBJ2-7

CDR3: CSARDWDNYGYTF
size: .
V: TRBV20-1
D: .
J: TRBJ1-2

CDR3: CASKGLWQPQHF
size: .
V: TRBV6-1
D: .
J: TRBJ1-5

CDR3: CASTKGGGTEAFF
size: .
V: TRBV6-6
D: .
J: TRBJ1-1

CDR3: CASSPLGVTGTDTQYF
size: many
V: TRBV5-1
D: .
J: TRBJ2-3

CDR3: CASSSASVGVTGELFF
size: .
V: TRBV5-1
D: .
J: TRBJ2-2

CDR3: CSAAPGFLSYNEQFF
size: .
V: TRBV29-1
D: .
J: TRBJ2-1

CDR3: CASSPRDRGLYNEQFF
size: .
V: TRBV3-1
D: TRBD1
J: TRBJ2-1

CDR3: CASSPRQGWDTEAFF
size: few
V: TRBV3-1
D: TRBD1
J: TRBJ1-1

CDR3: CASSAGTSGGYEQYF
size: few
V: TRBV11-2
D: TRBD2
J: TRBJ2-7

CDR3: CSVGSNEQFF
size: .
V: TRBV29-1
D: .
J: TRBJ2-1

CDR3: CASSLWSARGQVISDTQYF
size: many
V: TRBV27
D: TRBD1
J: TRBJ2-3

CDR3: CSVGPLAGGQKQYF
size: .
V: TRBV29-1
D: TRBD2
J: TRBJ2-4

CDR3: CSASRGGGEAFF
size: many
V: TRBV20-1
D: .
J: TRBJ1-1

CDR3: CASSLDIPAYEQYF
size: few
V: TRBV5-1
D: .
J: TRBJ2-7

CDR3: CASSLLPGLADSNEQFF
size: few
V: TRBV7-3
D: TRBD2
J: TRBJ2-1

CDR3: CASKKGGLGFNEQFF
size: .
V: TRBV19
D: .
J: TRBJ2-1

CDR3: CASSWGENQPQHF
size: .
V: TRBV12-3/TRBV12-4
D: .
J: TRBJ1-5

CDR3: CSVEFQDYGYTF
size: many
V: TRBV29-1
D: .
J: TRBJ1-2

CDR3: CASSSRGDFYGYTF
size: few
V: TRBV5-1
D: .
J: TRBJ1-2

CDR3: CAIGSSYEQYF
size: .
V: TRBV10-3
D: .
J: TRBJ2-7